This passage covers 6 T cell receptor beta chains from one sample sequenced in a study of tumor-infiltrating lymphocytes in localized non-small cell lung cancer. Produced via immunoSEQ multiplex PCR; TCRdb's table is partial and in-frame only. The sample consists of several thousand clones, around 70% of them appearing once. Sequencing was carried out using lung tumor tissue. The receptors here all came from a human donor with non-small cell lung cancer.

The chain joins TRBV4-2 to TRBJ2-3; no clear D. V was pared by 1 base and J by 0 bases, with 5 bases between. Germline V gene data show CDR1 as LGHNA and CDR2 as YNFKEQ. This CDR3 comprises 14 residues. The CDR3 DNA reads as TGTGCCAGCAGCCAAGTATTTAGCACAGATACGCAGTATTTT. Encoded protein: CASSQVFSTDTQYF.

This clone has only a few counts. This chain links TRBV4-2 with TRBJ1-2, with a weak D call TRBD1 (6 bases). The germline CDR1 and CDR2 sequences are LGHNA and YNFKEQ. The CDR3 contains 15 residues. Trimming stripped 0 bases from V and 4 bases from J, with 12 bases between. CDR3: CASSQDRGGRYGYTF. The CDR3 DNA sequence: TGTGCCAGCAGCCAAGATCGCGGGGGCCGCTATGGCTACACCTTC.

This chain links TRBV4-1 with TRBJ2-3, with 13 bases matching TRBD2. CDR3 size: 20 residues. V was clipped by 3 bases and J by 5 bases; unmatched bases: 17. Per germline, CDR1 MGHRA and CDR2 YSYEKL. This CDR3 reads CASSHPGLAGQAIRQDTQYF. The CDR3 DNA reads TGCGCCAGCAGCCATCCGGGACTAGCGGGGCAGGCAATTCGCCAAGATACGCAGTATTTT.

The CDR3 DNA follows: TGTGCCAGCAGTCAAGTGGTCTACGAGCAGTACTTC. Protein product: CASSQVVYEQYF. V and J are TRBV6-6 and TRBJ2-7, with D unresolved. This CDR3 has 12 residues. CDR1 and CDR2 from the germline V gene are MNHNY and SVGAGI (reference sequence). V shed 5 bases and J shed 3 bases, with 8 bases lying between them.

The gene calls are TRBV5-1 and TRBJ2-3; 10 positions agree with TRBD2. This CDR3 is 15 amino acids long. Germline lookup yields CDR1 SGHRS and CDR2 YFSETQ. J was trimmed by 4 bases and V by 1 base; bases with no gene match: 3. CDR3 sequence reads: CASSLRTSGADTQYF. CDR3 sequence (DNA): TGCGCCAGCAGCTTGCGGACTAGCGGAGCAGATACGCAGTATTTT. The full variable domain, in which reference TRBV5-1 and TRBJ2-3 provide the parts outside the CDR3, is KAGVTQTPRYLIKTRGQQVTLSCSPISGHRSVSWYQQTPGQGLQFLFEYFSETQRNKGNFPGRFSGRQFSNSRSEMNVSTLELGDSALYLCASSLRTSGADTQYFGPGTRLTVL.

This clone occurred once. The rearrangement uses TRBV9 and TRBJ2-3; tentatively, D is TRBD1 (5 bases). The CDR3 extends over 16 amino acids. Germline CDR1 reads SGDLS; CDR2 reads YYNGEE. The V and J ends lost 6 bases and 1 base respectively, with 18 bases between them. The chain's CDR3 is CASTTSGHRGTDTQYF. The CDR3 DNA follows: TGTGCCAGCACTACCTCAGGACATCGCGGCACAGATACGCAGTATTTT.